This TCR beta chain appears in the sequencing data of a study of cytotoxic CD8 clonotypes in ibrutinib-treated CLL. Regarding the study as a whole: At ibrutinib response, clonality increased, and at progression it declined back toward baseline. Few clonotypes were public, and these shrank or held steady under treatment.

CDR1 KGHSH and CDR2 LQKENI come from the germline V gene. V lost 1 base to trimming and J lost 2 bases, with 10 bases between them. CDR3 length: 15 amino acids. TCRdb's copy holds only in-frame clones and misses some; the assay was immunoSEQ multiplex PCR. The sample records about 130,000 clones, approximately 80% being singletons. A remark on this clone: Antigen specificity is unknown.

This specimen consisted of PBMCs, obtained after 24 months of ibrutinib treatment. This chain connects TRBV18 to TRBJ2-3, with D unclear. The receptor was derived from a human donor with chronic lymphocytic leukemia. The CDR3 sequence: CASSPRSQNTDTQYF. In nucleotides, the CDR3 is TGTGCCAGCTCACCACGGAGCCAGAACACAGATACGCAGTATTTT.